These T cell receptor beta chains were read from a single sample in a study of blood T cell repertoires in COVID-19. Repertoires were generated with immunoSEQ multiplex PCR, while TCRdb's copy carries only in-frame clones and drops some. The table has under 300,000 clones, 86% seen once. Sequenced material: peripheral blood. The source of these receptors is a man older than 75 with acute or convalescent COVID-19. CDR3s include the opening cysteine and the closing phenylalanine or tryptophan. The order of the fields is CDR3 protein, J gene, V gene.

CASSPGTSGRTETQYF	TRBJ2-5	TRBV5-1
CASTEAHAGNTIYF	TRBJ1-3	TRBV9
CASSFIQGIRTDTQYF	TRBJ2-3	TRBV5-1
CASSPTSRYQETQYF	TRBJ2-5	TRBV28
CSVAPSGGPETQYF	TRBJ2-5	TRBV29-1
CATTTGLGTDTQYF	TRBJ2-3	TRBV19
CASSLGQRNTIYF	TRBJ1-3	TRBV5-1
CASSSAGGGQSTDTQYF	TRBJ2-3	TRBV5-4
CAIRTGGQNTEAFF	TRBJ1-1	TRBV10-3
CASSQDWLGRDTQYF	TRBJ2-3	TRBV4-3
CASSPDPPGTGDSYEQYF	TRBJ2-7	TRBV3-1/TRBV3-2
CASSYSGTGGDEKLFF	TRBJ1-4	TRBV6-2/TRBV6-3
CASSPGQLNTGELFF	TRBJ2-2	TRBV19
CASSYRELDSNYEQYF	TRBJ2-7	TRBV6-5
CASSPRGWYGYTF	TRBJ1-2	TRBV6-5
CASSLAWDTGTSYNSPLHF	TRBJ1-6	TRBV5-1
CASSPGLQGTGNTIYF	TRBJ1-3	TRBV18
CASSERTGGTNSPLHF	TRBJ1-6	TRBV6-1
CASMASPSYGYTF	TRBJ1-2	TRBV2
CASSFSPGETYEQYF	TRBJ2-7	TRBV5-4
CASSLGTAYNEKLFF	TRBJ1-4	TRBV7-6
CASQATTGGTEAFF	TRBJ1-1	TRBV5-1
CASSEQLAPYEQYF	TRBJ2-7	TRBV2
CASMSGSADTQYF	TRBJ2-3	TRBV5-1
CASSKVGFRAGPDFCSSYEQYF	TRBJ2-7	TRBV21-1
CASSIFGLAGNANTGELFF	TRBJ2-2	TRBV19
CASSLGSGGYGYTF	TRBJ1-2	TRBV7-2
CASSIQGGYEQYF	TRBJ2-7	TRBV5-4
CASSAWTGGNYGYTF	TRBJ1-2	TRBV27
CASSPFGQPTYEQYF	TRBJ2-7	TRBV18
CASSPGQASPTQYF	TRBJ2-5	TRBV7-2
CASSPTGSTDTQYF	TRBJ2-3	TRBV7-9
CASSQGSEVYGYTF	TRBJ1-2	TRBV3-1/TRBV3-2
CASSIGGLLGGELFF	TRBJ2-2	TRBV19
CASNPQRGGYTF	TRBJ1-2	TRBV19
CASSLAGTGAEGYTF	TRBJ1-2	TRBV5-1
CSVEFGAGPSSGNTIYF	TRBJ1-3	TRBV29-1
CASSRASSNQPQHF	TRBJ1-5	TRBV6-6
CASSQGTVEETQYF	TRBJ2-5	TRBV3-1/TRBV3-2
CASSDAGPNSPLHF	TRBJ1-6	TRBV19
CASSLRGGTGELFF	TRBJ2-2	TRBV11-3
CASSTGTGHNEQFF	TRBJ2-1	TRBV18
CASSRLPSGIDEQFF	TRBJ2-1	TRBV4-1
CASSLEDRSSGNTIYF	TRBJ1-3	TRBV7-2
CASSFHNQPQHF	TRBJ1-5	TRBV19
CASSYAANTGELFF	TRBJ2-2	TRBV6-2/TRBV6-3
CASSLPGTGVGYTEAFF	TRBJ1-1	TRBV28
CASSTLGQNDYYGYTF	TRBJ1-2	TRBV19
CASSLRTGTYEQYF	TRBJ2-7	TRBV5-1